This T cell receptor (beta chain) was found in a study of response to subunit inactivated influenza vaccine. The germline V and J ends were trimmed by 3 bases and 9 bases, with 12 bases remaining between them. Per the germline V gene, CDR1 is LGHDT and CDR2 is YNNKEL (reference sequence). The CDR3 loop spans 14 amino acids. Details on this clonotype: The antigen remains undetermined.

TCRdb reprocessed the RT-PCR reads with MiXCR, giving one entry per CDR3 protein. Of about 620,000 distinct CDR3 sequences in the sample, 12% were seen once. Notes on the study in general: Few new T cells, the authors suggested, are recruited by each seasonal influenza vaccination.

The material was PBMCs from blood, obtained on the day of vaccination. The TCR comes from a man aged 50 to 59 who received an inactivated influenza vaccine. This rearrangement joins TRBV3-1 to TRBJ1-6, with D possibly being TRBD1 (5 bases). CDR3 sequence reads: CASSHQGWSSPLHF. The DNA for the CDR3 is TGTGCCAGCAGCCACCAGGGTTGGAGTTCACCCCTCCACTTT.